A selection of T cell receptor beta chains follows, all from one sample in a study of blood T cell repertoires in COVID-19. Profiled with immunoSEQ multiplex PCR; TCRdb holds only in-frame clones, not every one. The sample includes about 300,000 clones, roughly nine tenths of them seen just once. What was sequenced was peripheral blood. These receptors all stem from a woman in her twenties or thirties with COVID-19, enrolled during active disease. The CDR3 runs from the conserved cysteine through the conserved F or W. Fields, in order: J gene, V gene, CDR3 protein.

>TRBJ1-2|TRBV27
CASSSQGNYGYTF
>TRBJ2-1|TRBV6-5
CASTYAPSYNEQFF
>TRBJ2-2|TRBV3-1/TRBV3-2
CASEGLAGGKNTGELFF
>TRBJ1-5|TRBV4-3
CASSSGFYSNQPQHF
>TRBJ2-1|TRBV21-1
CASSKDRGMTFPRWLNEQFF
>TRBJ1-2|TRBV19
CASSTPGQGFDYGYTF
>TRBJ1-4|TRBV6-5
CASSPPGQGSEKLFF
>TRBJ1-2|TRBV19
CASEPQGIGGYTF
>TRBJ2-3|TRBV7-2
CASSTRITDTQYF
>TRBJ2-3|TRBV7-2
CASRHAGGTDTQYF
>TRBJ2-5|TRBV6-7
CASPTKGQGLETQYF
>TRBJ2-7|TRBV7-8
CASSLGGGLSYEQYF
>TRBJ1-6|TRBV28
CASRFLTGNSPLHF
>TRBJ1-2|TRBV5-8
CASSLRQFGYTF
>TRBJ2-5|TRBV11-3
CASSFGTSRAETQYF
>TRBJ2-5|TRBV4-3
CASSPGHLPQETQYF
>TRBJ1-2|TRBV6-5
CASSFVSGDGYTF
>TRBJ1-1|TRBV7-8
CASSFTEVNTEAFF